This TCR beta chain was obtained from a study of T cell changes during pregnancy in multiple sclerosis. Profiled with immunoSEQ multiplex PCR; TCRdb holds only in-frame clones, not every one. Of about 75,000 clones in the sample, 80% to 90% were seen once. This receptor was taken from a female donor in good health, enrolled as a control in a pregnancy study. The sample here was peripheral blood, taken in the first trimester of pregnancy.

The CDR3 coding sequence is TGTGCCAGCAGCCTGGACAGGGCTGAAGCTTTCTTT. This codes for CASSLDRAEAFF. The V gene is TRBV7-2, the J gene TRBJ1-1, with 8 bases identical to TRBD1. V lost 5 bases to trimming and J lost 6 bases; unmatched junction nucleotides: 2. This CDR3 is built from 12 residues. CDR1 and CDR2 from the germline V gene are SGHTA and FQGNSA.